One sample yielded the 23 T cell receptor beta chains listed below, sequenced in a study of T cell repertoires in cytomegalovirus infection. The antigens these receptors bind are not known. TCRdb re-analysed the reads in MiXCR, keeping a single row per CDR3 protein. The sample yields under 350,000 distinct CDR3 sequences, 20% to 25% seen once. This material consisted of cultured PBMCs, taken from culture after CMV antigen stimulation. The receptors derive from a human donor in good health (CMV status not recorded). Some clones in this sample may be carry-over from other donors' samples.

This clonotype was recorded many times. This chain links TRBV7-2 with TRBJ1-4; D gene uncertain. The CDR3 extends over 16 amino acids. The V end lost 7 bases, the J end lost 3 bases, and 18 bases lay between the germline ends. CDR1 is SGHTA and CDR2 is FQGNSA in the germline V gene. CDR3 sequence (DNA): TGTGCCAGCACCCCCAAATCGGGGTGGGCTAATGAAAAACTGTTTTTT. It specifies CASTPKSGWANEKLFF.

This clonotype came up many times. This chain joins TRBV6-6 and TRBJ2-5, with 11 nucleotides matching TRBD2. V lost 6 bases, J lost 1 base, and 13 bases stayed unmatched. Germline V gene lookup returns CDR1 MNHNY and CDR2 SVGAGI (reference sequence). The CDR3 has 18 residues. The CDR3: CASRTGLAGGILQETQYF. The CDR3 DNA sequence: TGTGCCAGCAGGACGGGTCTAGCGGGAGGTATACTCCAAGAGACCCAGTACTTC.

The chain joins TRBV19 to TRBJ2-3; 10 bases fit TRBD1. V lost 8 bases to trimming and J lost 3 bases; unmatched junction nucleotides: 5. The CDR3 spans 14 residues. Germline CDR1 and CDR2: LNHDA and SQIVND (reference sequence). The CDR3, as DNA: TGTGCCAGTGGTGACAGGGGGCGGACAGATACGCAGTATTTT. Translating it yields CASGDRGRTDTQYF.

To note about this clonotype: Relative to the germline gene, one junction end is altered; a read error may explain this. The V and J genes are TRBV7-2 and TRBJ2-3; D uncertain. The CDR3 is 14 amino acids. Per the germline V gene, CDR1 is SGHTA and CDR2 is FQGNSA. This CDR3 is CASTTRGVTNTQYF. CDR3 DNA: TGTGCCAGCACCACCCGCGGAGTCACAAATACGCAGTATTTT. The full variable domain, with the rest looked up from reference TRBV7-2 and TRBJ2-3, is GAGVSQSPSNKVTEKGKDVELRCDPISGHTALYWYRQSLGQGLEFLIYFQGNSAPDKSGLPSDRFSAERTGGSVSTLTIQRTQQEDSAVYLCASTTRGVTNTQYFGPGTRLTVL.

The rearrangement links TRBV19 to TRBJ1-1; D ambiguous. Germline assignment: CDR1 LNHDA and CDR2 SQIVND (reference sequence). The CDR3 extends over 13 amino acids. V shed 3 bases and J shed 10 bases, with 15 bases lying between them. DNA of the CDR3: TGTGCCAGTAGTATGCGGGCCGCGGGGAGAGCTTTCTTT. The encoded protein is CASSMRAAGRAFF.

This rearrangement joins TRBV28 to TRBJ1-2; the D gene is possibly TRBD1 (5 bases). Germline loops: CDR1 MDHEN, CDR2 SYDVKM. V lost 4 bases, J lost 1 base, and 10 bases lay in between. The CDR3 length is 14 residues. The CDR3 DNA reads as TGTGCCAGCAGTTCAGCAGGGCGTAACTATGGCTACACCTTC. It codes for CASSSAGRNYGYTF.

This clonotype occurred a few times. The rearrangement links TRBV7-4 to TRBJ2-1; 7 bases are a match to TRBD2. Germline lookup yields CDR1 SGHVT and CDR2 SQSDAQ. The V segment lost 4 bases and the J segment 4 bases; nucleotides outside the gene matches: 7. The CDR3 consists of 15 residues. The CDR3 nucleotides read TGTGCCAGCAGCTCGCGGGAGATTAGGTACAATGAGCAGTTCTTC. This gives the protein CASSSREIRYNEQFF.

V and J are TRBV9 and TRBJ2-1; 8 nucleotides align to TRBD2. Germline CDR1 SGDLS, CDR2 YYNGEE. J lost 7 bases, V lost 0 bases, and 6 bases had no gene match. This CDR3 comprises 15 residues. CDR3 DNA sequence: TGTGCCAGCAGCGTAGCGGGAGGGCCCTTGAATGAGCAGTTCTTC. It encodes CASSVAGGPLNEQFF.

In its sample, this clonotype was seen many times. The chain is built from TRBV27 and TRBJ1-4; a possible D gene is TRBD1 (6 bases). CDR3 length: 15 residues. From germline, CDR1 is MNHEY and CDR2 SMNVEV (reference sequence). Trimming removed 1 base at V and 7 bases at J, with 13 bases between. CDR3 sequence (DNA): TGTGCCAGCAGTTTATATGGCGAGACAGGTGAAAAACTGTTTTTT. Translating gives CASSLYGETGEKLFF.

The chain links TRBV29-1 to TRBJ2-7, with TRBD2 identical over 9 bases. Germline V CDR1 and CDR2: SQVTM, ANQGSEA. With V trimmed by 2 bases and J by 5 bases, 1 base remained unmatched. The CDR3 is made up of 12 amino acids. DNA of the CDR3: TGCAGCGTTGAAATAGCGGGAGACGAGCAGTACTTC. This codes for CSVEIAGDEQYF.

This clonotype appeared many times. This chain connects TRBV7-8 to TRBJ1-3; a weak D match, TRBD1 (5 bases). V lost 6 bases, J lost 8 bases, and 11 bases lay in between. Germline assignment: CDR1 SGHVS and CDR2 FQNEAQ. The CDR3 is made up of 12 amino acids. CDR3 DNA sequence: TGTGCCAGCAGTTACGGGGCGGACACCATATATTTT. Encoded protein: CASSYGADTIYF. The variable domain in full, with the rest retrieved from reference TRBV7-8 and TRBJ1-3, is GAGVSQSPRYKVAKRGQDVALRCDPISGHVSLFWYQQALGQGPEFLTYFQNEAQLDKSGLPSDRFFAERPEGSVSTLKIQRTQQEDSAVYLCASSYGADTIYFGEGSWLTVV.

The chain joins TRBV9 to TRBJ1-2, with 8 nucleotides matching TRBD1. V was clipped by 2 bases and J by 6 bases; unmatched bases: 21. The CDR3 contains 19 residues. In germline, CDR1 is SGDLS, CDR2 YYNGEE. The CDR3 DNA reads TGTGCCAGCAGCGTCGTCCCCTCAGGGGGCGAGAGGGCCCTCGATGGCTACACCTTC. The encoded protein is CASSVVPSGGERALDGYTF. The entire variable domain, with the rest obtained from reference TRBV9 and TRBJ1-2, is as follows: DSGVTQTPKHLITATGQRVTLRCSPRSGDLSVYWYQQSLDQGLQFLIQYYNGEERAKGNILERFSAQQFPDLHSELNLSSLELGDSALYFCASSVVPSGGERALDGYTFGSGTRLTVV.

Here the CDR3 reads CASSWGNRGGQPQHF. For the CDR3, the DNA is TGTGCCAGCAGCTGGGGGAACAGGGGAGGTCAGCCCCAGCATTTT. This chain connects TRBV5-8 to TRBJ1-5; 7 nucleotides match TRBD1. Germline V gene data show CDR1 as SGHTS and CDR2 as YDEGEE. CDR3 length: 15 amino acids. The V and J ends lost 3 bases and 6 bases, in that order; junction bases with no gene match: 9.

The chain joins TRBV20-1 to TRBJ2-4; D may be TRBD2 (5 bases). This CDR3 is 15 amino acids long. The V gene's germline CDR1 is DFQATT and CDR2 SNEGSKA (reference sequence). With 1 base removed from V and 8 bases from J, the gap between germline ends came to 18 bases. This CDR3 is CSARGTDSPRDIQYF. The CDR3 nucleotides are TGCAGTGCTAGAGGAACCGACTCCCCGAGGGACATTCAGTACTTC.

The V call is TRBV4-1, the J call TRBJ2-7; the D gene is possibly TRBD2 (6 bases). The CDR3 loop spans 15 amino acids. Germline V gene data show CDR1 as MGHRA and CDR2 as YSYEKL. Trimming cost V 1 base and J 2 bases, with 12 bases left between them. The CDR3 reads CASSQVGGKTYEQYF. The CDR3, as DNA: TGCGCCAGCAGCCAAGTTGGCGGGAAGACCTACGAGCAGTACTTC.

Ten or more counts support this clonotype. At one end, the junction sequence differs from germline, possibly due to a read error. This chain links TRBV5-1 with TRBJ2-7, with 9 bases aligning to TRBD1. Germline CDR1 and CDR2: SGHRS and YFSETQ. This CDR3 has 13 amino acids. The DNA for the CDR3 is TGCGCCAGCAGTTTGGACAGGGGATACGAGCAGTACTTC. Translating it yields CASSLDRGYEQYF.

The chain employs TRBV19 and TRBJ2-6; D is tentatively TRBD1 or TRBD2 (5 bases each). With 7 bases removed from V and 2 bases from J, the gap between germline ends came to 18 bases. Germline V gene data show CDR1 as LNHDA and CDR2 as SQIVND (reference sequence). CDR3 length: 17 residues. The CDR3 spells CASTLVRGAAGANVLTF. In DNA, the CDR3 is TGTGCCAGTACTCTAGTGCGAGGGGCTGCTGGGGCCAACGTCCTGACTTTC.

J is TRBJ1-1 and V is TRBV6-1, with 7 nucleotides matching TRBD1. V lost 6 bases and J lost 4; bases outside the gene matches: 8. The CDR3 spans 14 residues. CDR1 and CDR2 (germline): MNHNS, SASEGT. CDR3 sequence: CASRVGTDFTEAFF. CDR3 nucleotides: TGTGCCAGCAGGGTCGGGACAGACTTCACTGAAGCTTTCTTT.

In regard to this clonotype: This clone may be a read error of a much larger clone one base away. V and J are TRBV9 and TRBJ2-5; D is ambiguous. The CDR3 is 12 residues long. The V gene's germline CDR1 is SGDLS and CDR2 YYNGEE. Trimming shortened V by 3 bases and J by 5 bases, and 8 bases separated the two germline ends. CDR3 coding DNA: TGTGCCAGCAGCGGGTCGCGGGAGACCCAGTACTTC. Its protein is CASSGSRETQYF.

Ten or more counts support this clonotype. The rearrangement links TRBV29-1 to TRBJ2-3; D is perhaps TRBD2 (5 bases). Trimming took off 7 bases at V and 2 bases at J, with 13 bases between the two ends. This CDR3 region has 13 residues. CDR1 is SQVTM and CDR2 is ANQGSEA in the germline V gene. This CDR3 reads CSADRGFTDTQYF. The CDR3 DNA reads as TGCAGCGCTGACCGGGGATTCACAGATACGCAGTATTTT.

This clonotype was seen more than once but under ten times. This chain connects TRBV29-1 to TRBJ1-1, with D unresolved. This CDR3 has 10 amino acids. V shed 4 bases and J shed 5 bases, with 5 bases lying between them. Germline V lookup: CDR1 SQVTM, CDR2 ANQGSEA. For the CDR3, the DNA is TGCAGCGTTGGGGGTACTGAAGCTTTCTTT. This encodes CSVGGTEAFF.

Here the CDR3 DNA reads TGTGCCAGTAGTTCACCGTGGGGCATGAACACTGAAGCTTTCTTT. Its protein product is CASSSPWGMNTEAFF. The V gene is TRBV19, the J gene TRBJ1-1, with a tentative D call TRBD1 (5 bases). Germline CDR1 is LNHDA and CDR2 is SQIVND (reference sequence). CDR3 length: 15 residues. Trimming removed 5 bases at V and 0 bases at J, with 13 bases between.

The rearrangement uses TRBV12-3 or TRBV12-4 and TRBJ1-1, with D uncertain. The CDR3 loop spans 16 amino acids. V gave up 2 bases and J gave up 1 base, with 14 bases separating them. CDR3 in amino acids: CASSLYQVPGNTEAFF. CDR3 sequence (DNA): TGTGCCAGCAGTTTATACCAGGTGCCGGGGAACACTGAAGCTTTCTTT.